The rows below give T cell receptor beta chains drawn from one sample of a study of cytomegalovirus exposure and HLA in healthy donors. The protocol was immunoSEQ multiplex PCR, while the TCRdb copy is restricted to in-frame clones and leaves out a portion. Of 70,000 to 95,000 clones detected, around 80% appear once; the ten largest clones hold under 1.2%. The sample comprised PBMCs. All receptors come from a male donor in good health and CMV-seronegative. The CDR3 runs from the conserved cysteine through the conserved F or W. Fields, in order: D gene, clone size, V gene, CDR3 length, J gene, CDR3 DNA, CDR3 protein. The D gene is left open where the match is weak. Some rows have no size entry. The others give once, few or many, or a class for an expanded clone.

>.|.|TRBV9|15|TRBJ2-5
TGTGCCAGCAGCCTTAGTCAGGGCTCCGGAGAGACCCAGTACTTC
CASSLSQGSGETQYF
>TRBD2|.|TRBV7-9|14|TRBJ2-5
TGTGCCAGCAGCTCTAGCGGGGTAAAAGAGACCCAGTACTTC
CASSSSGVKETQYF
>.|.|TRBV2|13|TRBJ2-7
TGTGCCAGCAGTAACGTTCGAGGGTACGAGCAGTACTTC
CASSNVRGYEQYF
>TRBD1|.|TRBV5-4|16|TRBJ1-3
TGTGCCAGCAGCCGGGACAGGGTTGGAGCTGGAAACACCATATATTTT
CASSRDRVGAGNTIYF
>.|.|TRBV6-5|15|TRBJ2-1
TGTGCCAGCAGACCGCCCGGGAGCTCCTACAATGAGCAGTTCTTC
CASRPPGSSYNEQFF
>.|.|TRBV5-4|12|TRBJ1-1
TGTGCCAGCTCGAGGGTTGGGACTGAAGCTTTCTTT
CASSRVGTEAFF
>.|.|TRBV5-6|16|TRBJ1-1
TGTGCCAGCAGCTTCGTATCCGGGGGGATGAACACTGAAGCTTTCTTT
CASSFVSGGMNTEAFF
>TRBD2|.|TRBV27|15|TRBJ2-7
TGTGCCAGCCGCCCCTGGGGGGGGACCGACTACGAGCAGTACTTC
CASRPWGGTDYEQYF
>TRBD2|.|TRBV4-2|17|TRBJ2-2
TGTGCCAGCAGCCAAGAAAGATTAGCGGGAGGGACCGGGGAGCTGTTTTTT
CASSQERLAGGTGELFF
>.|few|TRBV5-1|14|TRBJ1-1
TGCGCCAGCAGCTTTGACAGAGTGAACACTGAAGCTTTCTTT
CASSFDRVNTEAFF
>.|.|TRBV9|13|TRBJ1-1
TGTGCCAGCAGCGTAGGTCTCAGGGATGAAGCTTTCTTT
CASSVGLRDEAFF
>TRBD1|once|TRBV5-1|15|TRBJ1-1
TGCGCCAGCAGCCTACTGACAGGGGGGAACACTGAAGCTTTCTTT
CASSLLTGGNTEAFF
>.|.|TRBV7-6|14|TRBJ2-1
TGTGCCAGCAGCTTAATTGGAGATCGCAATGAGCAGTTCTTC
CASSLIGDRNEQFF
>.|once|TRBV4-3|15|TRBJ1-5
TGCGCCAGCAGCCCCCGATTGGGGGGAACTCAGCCCCAGCATTTT
CASSPRLGGTQPQHF
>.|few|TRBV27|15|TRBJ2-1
TGTGCCAGCAGTCACCGGGGAGGGGGGTACAATGAGCAGTTCTTC
CASSHRGGGYNEQFF
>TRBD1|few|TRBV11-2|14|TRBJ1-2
TGTGCCAGCAGCCGACAGGGACAAGACTATGGCTACACCTTC
CASSRQGQDYGYTF
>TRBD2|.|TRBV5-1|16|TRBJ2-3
TGCGCCAGCAGCCCTCGGACTAGCGGTGGCACAGATACGCAGTATTTT
CASSPRTSGGTDTQYF
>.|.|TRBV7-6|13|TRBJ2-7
TGTGCCAGCAGCACTTATCGTTCCTACGAGCAGTACTTC
CASSTYRSYEQYF
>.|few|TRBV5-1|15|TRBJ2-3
TGCGCCAGCAGCTTGGTTGGACAGAGCACAGATACGCAGTATTTT
CASSLVGQSTDTQYF
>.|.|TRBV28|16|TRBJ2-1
TGTGCCAGCAGTCTCCTTAGCGGTAGCTCCTACAATGAGCAGTTCTTC
CASSLLSGSSYNEQFF
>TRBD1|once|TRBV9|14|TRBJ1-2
TGTGCCAGCAGCGTAGGGGACAGGGTTGCTGGCTACCCCTTC
CASSVGDRVAGYPF
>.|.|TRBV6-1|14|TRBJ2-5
TGTGCCAGCAGTGAAATAATCGTCGGGGAGACCCAGTACTTC
CASSEIIVGETQYF
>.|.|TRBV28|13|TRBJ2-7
TGTGCCAGCAGTCCACTAAAGGGGGACGAGCAGTACTTC
CASSPLKGDEQYF
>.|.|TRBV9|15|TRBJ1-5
TGTGCCAGCTCGCCAGGGGTTTTAGGCAATCAGCCCCAGCATTTT
CASSPGVLGNQPQHF
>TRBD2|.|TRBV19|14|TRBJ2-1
TGTGCCAGTAGAATGGGCGGGAGGGCATTGGAGCAGTTCTTC
CASRMGGRALEQFF
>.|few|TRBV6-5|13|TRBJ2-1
TGTGCCAGCAGTAAGACAGAAGTCAATGAGCAGTTCTTC
CASSKTEVNEQFF
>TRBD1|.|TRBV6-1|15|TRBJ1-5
TGTGCCAGCAGCCCAGACAGGGGGCGAAGTCAGCCCCAGCATTTT
CASSPDRGRSQPQHF
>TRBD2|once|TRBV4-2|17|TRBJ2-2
TGTGCCAGCAGCCAGAAGCTTCTTAGCGGGGGAGTCGGGGAGCTGTTTTTT
CASSQKLLSGGVGELFF
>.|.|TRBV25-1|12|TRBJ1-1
TGTGCCAGCAGTGAACGAGGCCGTGAAGCTTTCTTT
CASSERGREAFF
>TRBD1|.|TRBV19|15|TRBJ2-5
TGTGCCAGTAGTATCGGACAGGGCCGCCAAGAGACCCAGTACTTC
CASSIGQGRQETQYF
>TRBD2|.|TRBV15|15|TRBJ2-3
TGTGCCACCAGCCCCGGTAGCGGGATCACAGATACGCAGTATTTT
CATSPGSGITDTQYF
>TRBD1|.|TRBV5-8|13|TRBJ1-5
TGTGCCAGCAGCTCCCAGGGGGATCAGCCCCAGAATTTT
CASSSQGDQPQNF
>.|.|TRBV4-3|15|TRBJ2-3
TGCGCCAGCAGCCTCAGGGGATTAGAGACAGATACGCAGTATTTT
CASSLRGLETDTQYF
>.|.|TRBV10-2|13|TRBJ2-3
TGCGCCAGCAGTGAGCTTAGCACAGATACGCAGTATTTT
CASSELSTDTQYF
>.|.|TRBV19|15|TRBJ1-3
TGTGCCAGTAAGAACTCGTTGAACTCTGGAAACACCATATATTTT
CASKNSLNSGNTIYF
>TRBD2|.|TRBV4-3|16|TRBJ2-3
TGCGCCAGCAGCCAAGATTGGGCTAGCGGGGGCCATACGCAGTATTTT
CASSQDWASGGHTQYF
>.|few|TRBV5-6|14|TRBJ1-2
TGTGCCAGCAGTCCAATTACAGAAAACTATGGCTACACCTTC
CASSPITENYGYTF
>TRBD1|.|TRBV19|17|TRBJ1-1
TGTGCCAGTAGTCCCCGGACAGGGGTAACGGAGAACACTGAAGCTTTCTTT
CASSPRTGVTENTEAFF
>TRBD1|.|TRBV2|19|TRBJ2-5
TGTGCCAGCAGTGAAACCCCGGGACAGGTCATTTTATCACAAGAGACCCAGTACTTC
CASSETPGQVILSQETQYF
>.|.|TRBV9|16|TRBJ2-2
TGTGCCAGCAGCGTAGATGGCGACAGCACAACCGGGGAGCTGTTTTTT
CASSVDGDSTTGELFF
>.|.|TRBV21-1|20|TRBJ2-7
TGTGCCAGCAGCAACCGGGACAGGGGATTGACTAGCGGATTCTCCTACGAGCAGTACTTC
CASSNRDRGLTSGFSYEQYF
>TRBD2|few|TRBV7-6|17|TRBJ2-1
TGTGCCAGCAGCTTAGACATAGCGGGGGGGCCGTACAATGAGCAGTTCTTC
CASSLDIAGGPYNEQFF
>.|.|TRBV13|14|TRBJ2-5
TGTGCCAGCAGCTCCACTTCCGCCACAGGGACCCAGTACTTC
CASSSTSATGTQYF
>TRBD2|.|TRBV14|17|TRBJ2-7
TGTGCCAGCAGCCAACCTCCGGGACTAGCGGGAGGGACTGAGCAGTACTTC
CASSQPPGLAGGTEQYF
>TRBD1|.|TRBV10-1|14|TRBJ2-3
TGCGCCAGCAGTGAGGGACAGGGTATCGATACGCAGTATTTT
CASSEGQGIDTQYF